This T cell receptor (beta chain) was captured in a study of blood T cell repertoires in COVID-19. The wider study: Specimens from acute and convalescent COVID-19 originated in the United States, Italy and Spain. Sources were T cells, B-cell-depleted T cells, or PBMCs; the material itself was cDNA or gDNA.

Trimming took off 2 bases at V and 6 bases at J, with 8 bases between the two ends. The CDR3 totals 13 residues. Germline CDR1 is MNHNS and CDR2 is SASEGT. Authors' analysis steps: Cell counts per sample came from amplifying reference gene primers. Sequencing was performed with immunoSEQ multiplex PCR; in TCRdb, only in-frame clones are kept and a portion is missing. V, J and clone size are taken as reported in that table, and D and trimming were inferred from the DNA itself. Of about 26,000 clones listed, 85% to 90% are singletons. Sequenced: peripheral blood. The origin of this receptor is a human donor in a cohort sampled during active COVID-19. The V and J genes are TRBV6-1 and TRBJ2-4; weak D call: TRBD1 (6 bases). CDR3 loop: CASSETGRNIQYF. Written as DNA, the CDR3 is TGTGCCAGCAGTGAAACAGGGAGAAACATTCAGTACTTC.